These T cell receptor beta chains were read from a single sample in a study of T-cell memory formation after mild COVID-19. In TCRdb, the 5' RACE reads were re-called with MiXCR into one record per CDR3 protein. This sample yields more than 450,000 distinct CDR3 sequences, of which more than 15% are seen a single time; around 13% belongs to the top ten. Source material: PBMCs or a T cell subset sorted from them (not recorded which). All receptors come from an adult woman who had mild COVID-19 (a few samples of this study predate the infection). Cell type and time point are not known. The CDR3 runs from the conserved cysteine through the conserved F or W. The D gene is left open where the match is weak. Clone sizes are given selectively: once, few, many, or a class where the clone is expanded.

>TRBV11-2|NA|NA|TRBJ2-5
CASTPGGQETQYF
TGTGCCAGCACCCCTGGGGGCCAAGAGACCCAGTACTTC
>TRBV29-1|once|TRBD1|TRBJ2-7
CSGGDRSTYEQYF
TGCAGTGGTGGGGACAGGTCAACCTACGAGCAGTACTTC
>TRBV19|NA|NA|TRBJ1-5
CGDLVVLRPQHF
TGTGGAGATTTGGTGGTCCTTAGGCCCCAGCATTTT
>TRBV29-1|few|NA|TRBJ2-7
CSVRGSYYEQYF
TGCAGCGTAAGGGGCTCTTACTACGAGCAGTACTTC
>TRBV2|few|NA|TRBJ2-1
CASNLRLDSYNEQFF
TGTGCCAGCAATTTGAGGCTCGACTCCTACAATGAGCAGTTCTTC
>TRBV12-3/TRBV12-4|NA|TRBD1|TRBJ2-2
CASSHRRQGAAGELFF
TGTGCCAGCAGCCATCGCCGACAGGGGGCAGCCGGGGAGCTGTTTTTT
>TRBV20-1|few|NA|TRBJ1-2
CSAQSPGKGDGYTF
TGCAGTGCCCAATCGCCAGGGAAGGGAGATGGCTACACCTTC
>TRBV6-2/TRBV6-3|NA|TRBD2|TRBJ2-1
CASMPSGRVNEQFF
TGTGCCAGCATGCCTAGCGGGAGGGTGAATGAGCAGTTCTTC
>TRBV5-1|few|NA|TRBJ2-7
CASRHGGSAEQYF
TGCGCCAGCAGGCACGGGGGTTCGGCGGAGCAGTACTTC
>TRBV6-2/TRBV6-3|NA|TRBD2|TRBJ2-5
CATRLAGVQETQYF
TGTGCCACCAGACTAGCGGGAGTCCAAGAGACCCAGTACTTC
>TRBV11-2|few|TRBD2|TRBJ2-5
CASRSLVSGSMKKTQYF
TGTGCCAGCAGGTCGTTGGTTAGCGGGAGTATGAAAAAGACCCAGTACTTC
>TRBV29-1|NA|NA|TRBJ1-3
CSVVMPQANTIYF
TGCAGCGTTGTGATGCCCCAGGCAAACACCATATATTTT
>TRBV5-1|many|NA|TRBJ2-7
CASTGRGDEQYF
TGCGCCAGCACCGGCAGGGGGGACGAGCAGTACTTC
>TRBV9|few|TRBD1|TRBJ2-1
CASKGTGGFGEQFF
TGTGCCAGCAAGGGGACAGGGGGCTTCGGTGAGCAGTTCTTC
>TRBV7-2|few|TRBD2|TRBJ2-1
CASRVSGSQTYNEQFF
TGTGCCAGCAGGGTTAGCGGGAGCCAAACCTACAATGAGCAGTTCTTC
>TRBV7-8|NA|NA|TRBJ2-2
CASSPARGLRAGELFF
TGTGCCAGCAGCCCCGCCCGGGGGCTAAGGGCCGGGGAGCTGTTTTTT
>TRBV7-6|NA|NA|TRBJ2-3
CASSTGTYTDTQYF
TGTGCCAGCAGCACCGGGACTTACACAGATACGCAGTATTTT